The next 3 T cell receptor beta chains were all read from a single sample in a study of shared clonotypes between healthy human individuals (dated by TCRdb to 2018 to 2020). Libraries were built with the immunoSEQ multiplex PCR assay. TCRdb stores this immuneACCESS table with in-frame sequences only. Part of the clones is absent; in the studies checked, under half of the shortfall reflects unresolved V genes, and no reason is known for the rest. The sample yields roughly 2,300,000 clones; 85% to 95% were counted once. The ten largest make up around 0.35% of the sample. Sequencing was done on a sample of naive CD4+ T cells from PBMCs. According to the study, the label for this sample's cell subset or site signals: CD45RA+ positively selected. The receptors were sampled from a man younger than 35 in good health. Some clones in this sample may be carry-over from other donors' samples.

This clone has a single count. The chain combines TRBV5-6 with TRBJ2-1; weak D call: TRBD2 (5 bases). The germline gives CDR1 SGHDT, CDR2 YYEEEE. The CDR3 contains 15 residues. Trimming stripped 5 bases from V and 3 bases from J, with 15 bases between. The CDR3: CASRPLDSLYNEQFF. CDR3 DNA sequence: TGTGCCAGCAGACCATTGGACTCCCTCTACAATGAGCAGTTCTTC.

The chain links TRBV30 to TRBJ1-2; 8 positions agree with TRBD1. From germline, CDR1 is GTSNPN and CDR2 SVGIG (reference sequence). CDR3 length: 15 residues. V trimming: 3 bases; J trimming: 3 bases; junction bases outside the gene matches: 9. The CDR3 nucleotides are TGTGCCTGGAGACCCCGGGACAGGAAGGACTATGGCTACACCTTC. As protein: CAWRPRDRKDYGYTF.

The V gene is TRBV5-1, the J gene TRBJ2-1; 9 bases fit TRBD1. V trimming: 6 bases; J trimming: 5 bases; junction bases outside the gene matches: 9. Germline CDR1 reads SGHRS; CDR2 reads YFSETQ. This CDR3 is built from 15 residues. CDR3 region: CASNAGQGPHNEQFF. The CDR3 DNA is TGCGCCAGCAATGCGGGACAGGGTCCGCACAATGAGCAGTTCTTC.